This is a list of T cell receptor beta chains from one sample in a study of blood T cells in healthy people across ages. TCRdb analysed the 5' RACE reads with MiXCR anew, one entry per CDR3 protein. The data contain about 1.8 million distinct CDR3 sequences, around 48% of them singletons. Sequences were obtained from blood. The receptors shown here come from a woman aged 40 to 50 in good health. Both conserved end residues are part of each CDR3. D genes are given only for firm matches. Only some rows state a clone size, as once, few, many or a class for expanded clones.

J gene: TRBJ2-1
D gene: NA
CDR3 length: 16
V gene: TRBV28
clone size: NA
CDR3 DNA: TGTGCCAGCAGCCGTACTCCGGGACCCACTCGTAATGAGCAGTTCTTC
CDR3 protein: CASSRTPGPTRNEQFF

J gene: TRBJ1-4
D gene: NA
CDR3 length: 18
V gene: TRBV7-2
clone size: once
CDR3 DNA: TGTGCCAGCAGCCCAATCGGTGGCGGGACGGACGGGGGTGAAAAACTGTTTTTT
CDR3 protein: CASSPIGGGTDGGEKLFF

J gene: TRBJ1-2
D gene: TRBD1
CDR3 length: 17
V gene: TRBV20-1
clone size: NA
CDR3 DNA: TGCAGTGCTAGAGCTAGGGGAGAGGGCAGGGGGAACTATGGCTACACCTTC
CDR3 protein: CSARARGEGRGNYGYTF

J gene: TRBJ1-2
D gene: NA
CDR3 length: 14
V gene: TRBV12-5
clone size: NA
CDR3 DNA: TGTGCTAGTGTCGGGACGGAAGATAACTATGGCTACACCTTC
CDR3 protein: CASVGTEDNYGYTF

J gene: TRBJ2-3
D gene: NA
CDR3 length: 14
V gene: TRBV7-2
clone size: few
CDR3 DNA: TGTGCCAGCAGCTTATATTCGTTCACAGATACGCAGTATTTT
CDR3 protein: CASSLYSFTDTQYF

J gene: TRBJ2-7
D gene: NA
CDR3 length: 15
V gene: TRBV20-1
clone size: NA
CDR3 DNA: TGCAGTGCTAGAGATTTGGCTAGGAGCTCCTACGAGCAGTACTTC
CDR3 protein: CSARDLARSSYEQYF

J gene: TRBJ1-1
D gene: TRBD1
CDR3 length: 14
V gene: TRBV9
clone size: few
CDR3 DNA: TGTGCCAGCAGCGTAACTCTACAGGGGTCTGAAGCTTTCTTT
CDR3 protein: CASSVTLQGSEAFF

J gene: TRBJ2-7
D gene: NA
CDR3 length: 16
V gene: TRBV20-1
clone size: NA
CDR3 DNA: TGCAGTGCTAGAGGATATGGGGCATCCAGCTCCTACGAGCAGTACTTC
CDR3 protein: CSARGYGASSSYEQYF

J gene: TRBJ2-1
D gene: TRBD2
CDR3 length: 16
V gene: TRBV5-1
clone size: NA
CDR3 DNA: TGCGCCAGCAGCTTAGTGAGCGGGGGGCCGAACAATGAGCAGTTCTTC
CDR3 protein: CASSLVSGGPNNEQFF

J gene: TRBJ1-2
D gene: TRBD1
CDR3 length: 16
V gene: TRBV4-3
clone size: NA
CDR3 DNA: TGCGCCAGCAGCCCCAGACCGGGACAGGGGGGCTATGGCTACACCTTC
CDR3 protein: CASSPRPGQGGYGYTF

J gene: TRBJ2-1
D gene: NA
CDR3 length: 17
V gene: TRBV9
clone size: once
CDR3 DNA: TGTGCCAACAGCGTAGAAACCTGGGGACAAGCAAGCAATGAGCAGTTCTTC
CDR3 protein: CANSVETWGQASNEQFF

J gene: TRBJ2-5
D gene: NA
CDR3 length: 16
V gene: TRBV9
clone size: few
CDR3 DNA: TGTGCCAGCAGCGTAGAGTGGGGGGGCAAGCAAGAGACCCAGTACTTC
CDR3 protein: CASSVEWGGKQETQYF

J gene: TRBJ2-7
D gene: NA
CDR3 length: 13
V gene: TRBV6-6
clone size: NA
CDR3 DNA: TGTGCCAGCAGTACCCAAGGTCCGTACGAGCAGTACTTC
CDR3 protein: CASSTQGPYEQYF

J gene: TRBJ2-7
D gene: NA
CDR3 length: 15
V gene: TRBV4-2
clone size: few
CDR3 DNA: TGTGCCAGCAGCCAAGTGTCAGGGTCTGGATACGAGCAGTACTTC
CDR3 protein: CASSQVSGSGYEQYF

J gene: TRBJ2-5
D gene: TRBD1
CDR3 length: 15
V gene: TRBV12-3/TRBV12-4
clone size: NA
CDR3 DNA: TGTGCCAGCAGTTTAGCGGACAGGGAGCAAGAGACCCAGTACTTC
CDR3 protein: CASSLADREQETQYF

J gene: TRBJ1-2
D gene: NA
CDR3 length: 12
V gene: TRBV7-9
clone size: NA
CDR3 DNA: TGTGCCAGCAGCTCACGACTGGATGGCTACACCTTC
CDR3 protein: CASSSRLDGYTF

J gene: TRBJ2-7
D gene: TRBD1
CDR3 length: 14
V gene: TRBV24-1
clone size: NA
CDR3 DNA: TGTGCCACCAGCCCGGGACAGGTCTCCTACGAGCAGTACTTC
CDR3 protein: CATSPGQVSYEQYF

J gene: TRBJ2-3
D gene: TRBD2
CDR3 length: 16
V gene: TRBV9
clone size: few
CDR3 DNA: TGTGCCAGCAGCCCGGGACTAGCGGGAGGGGGGAGATACGCGTATTTT
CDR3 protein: CASSPGLAGGGRYAYF

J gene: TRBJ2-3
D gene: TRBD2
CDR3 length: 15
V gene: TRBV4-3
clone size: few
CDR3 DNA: TGCGCCAGCAGCCAAGATACCACTAGCGGAAATACGCAGTATTTT
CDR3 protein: CASSQDTTSGNTQYF

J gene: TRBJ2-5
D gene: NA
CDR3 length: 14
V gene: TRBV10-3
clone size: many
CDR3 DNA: TGTGCCACTCGCAGCGGAGCTAACCAAGAGACCCAGTACTTC
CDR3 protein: CATRSGANQETQYF

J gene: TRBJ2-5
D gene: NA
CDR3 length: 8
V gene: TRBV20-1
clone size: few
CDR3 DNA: TGCAGTGCTGGGACCCAGTACTTC
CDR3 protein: CSAGTQYF

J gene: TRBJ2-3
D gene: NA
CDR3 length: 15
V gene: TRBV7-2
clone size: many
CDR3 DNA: TGTGCCAGCAGCCCCGATCATTCGATGGGCGGCGAGCAGTATTTT
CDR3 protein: CASSPDHSMGGEQYF

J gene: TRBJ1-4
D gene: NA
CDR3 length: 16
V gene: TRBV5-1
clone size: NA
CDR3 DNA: TGCGCCAGCAGCTTGAACGTCTGGGGAATGAATGAAAAACTGTTTTTT
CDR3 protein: CASSLNVWGMNEKLFF

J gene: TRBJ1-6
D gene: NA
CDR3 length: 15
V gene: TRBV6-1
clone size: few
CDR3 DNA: TGTGCCAGCAGACGTGGACAGTCGGGTAATTCACCCCTCCACTTT
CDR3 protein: CASRRGQSGNSPLHF

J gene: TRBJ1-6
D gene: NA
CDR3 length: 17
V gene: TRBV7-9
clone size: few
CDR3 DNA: TGTGCCAGCAGCTTAGGTGTTTGGACGCGAGGGAATTCACCCCTCCACTTT
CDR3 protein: CASSLGVWTRGNSPLHF